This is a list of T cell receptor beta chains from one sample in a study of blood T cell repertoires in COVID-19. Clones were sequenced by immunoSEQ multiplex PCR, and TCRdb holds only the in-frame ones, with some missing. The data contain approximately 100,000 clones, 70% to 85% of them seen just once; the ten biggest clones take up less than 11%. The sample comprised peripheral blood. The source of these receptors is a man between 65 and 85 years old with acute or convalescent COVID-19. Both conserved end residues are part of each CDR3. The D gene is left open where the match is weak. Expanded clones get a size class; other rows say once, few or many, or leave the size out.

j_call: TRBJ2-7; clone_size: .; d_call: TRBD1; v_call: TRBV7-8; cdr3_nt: TGTGCCAGCAGCCACAGAGGGGGCCACGAGCAGTACTTC; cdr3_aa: CASSHRGGHEQYF
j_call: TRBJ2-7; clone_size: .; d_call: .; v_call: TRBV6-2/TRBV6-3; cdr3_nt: TGTGCCAGCAGTTCCCTCCGGGACTCCAGGCCCTACGAGCAGTACTTC; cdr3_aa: CASSSLRDSRPYEQYF
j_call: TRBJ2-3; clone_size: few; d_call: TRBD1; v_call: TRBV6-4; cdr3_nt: TGTGCCAGCAGTGGGACAGGGGGCACAGATACGCAGTATTTT; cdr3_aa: CASSGTGGTDTQYF
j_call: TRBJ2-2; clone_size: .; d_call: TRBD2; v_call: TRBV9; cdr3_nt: TGTGCCAGCAGCGTAACACTAGCGGGAGGCATGGCCGGGGAGCTGTTTTTT; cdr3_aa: CASSVTLAGGMAGELFF
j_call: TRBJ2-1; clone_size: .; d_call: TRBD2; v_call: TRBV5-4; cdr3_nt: TGTGCCAGCAGGCCTAGCGGGGAGCCCTACAATGAGCAGTTCTTC; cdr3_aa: CASRPSGEPYNEQFF
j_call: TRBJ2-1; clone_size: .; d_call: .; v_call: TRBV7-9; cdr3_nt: TGTGCCAGCAGCCCGGACAATGAGCAGTTCTTC; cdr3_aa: CASSPDNEQFF
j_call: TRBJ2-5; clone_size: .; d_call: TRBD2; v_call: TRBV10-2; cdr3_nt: TGCGCCAGCAGTGTTGGGCTAGCGGTTTTAGAGACCCAGTACTTC; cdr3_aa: CASSVGLAVLETQYF
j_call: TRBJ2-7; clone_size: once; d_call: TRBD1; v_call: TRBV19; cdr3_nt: TGTGCCAGTACCGATCGGGACAGGGACTACGAGCAGTACTTC; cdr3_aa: CASTDRDRDYEQYF
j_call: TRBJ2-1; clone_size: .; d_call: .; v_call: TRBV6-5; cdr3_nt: TGTGCCAGCAGTTCTCTACTAGCCGACTCCTACAATGAGCAGTTCTTC; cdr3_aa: CASSSLLADSYNEQFF
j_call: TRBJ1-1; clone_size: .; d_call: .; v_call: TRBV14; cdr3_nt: TGTGCCAGCAGCCAAGAAGGTCCGAGGACTGAAGCTTTCTTT; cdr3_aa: CASSQEGPRTEAFF